This T cell receptor (beta chain) is from a study of blood T cell repertoires in COVID-19. At the level of the study: Some COVID-19 samples were acute and others convalescent; all came from the United States, Italy and Spain. T cells, B-cell-depleted T cells, or PBMCs supplied cDNA or gDNA.

The V and J ends lost 2 bases and 3 bases, in that order; junction bases with no gene match: 7. The length of the CDR3 is 16 residues. CDR1 and CDR2 (germline): MDHEN, SYDVKM. Original analysis: Using reference gene primer amplification, nucleated cell counts were estimated. The assay was immunoSEQ multiplex PCR, and TCRdb's table has in-frame clones only and misses some. V and J calls plus clone size are reproduced from that table; the DNA served to infer D and trimming. The sample holds under 50,000 clones; 88% are singletons and the top ten take approximately 9.6%. The gene calls are TRBV28 and TRBJ2-5; 9 nucleotides line up with TRBD2. Material: peripheral blood. The clonotype comes from a man aged 50-59 years with active COVID-19. The DNA for the CDR3 is TGTGCCAGCAGTTTACCCAGGGCTAGCGGGGAAGAGACCCAGTACTTC. Protein product: CASSLPRASGEETQYF.